Below, 30 T cell receptor beta chains from the same sample are listed, as sequenced in a study of blood T cell repertoires in COVID-19. The protocol was immunoSEQ multiplex PCR, while the TCRdb copy is restricted to in-frame clones and leaves out a portion. The sample yields some 180,000 clones, around 87% seen once. Sample: peripheral blood. These receptors were obtained from a man aged 45-65 years with acute or convalescent COVID-19.

J is TRBJ2-1 and V is TRBV9; 11 bases agree with TRBD1. Germline loops: CDR1 SGDLS, CDR2 YYNGEE. Trimming cost V 3 bases and J 3 bases; bases outside gene matches: 2. The CDR3 runs to 15 residues. CDR3 residues: CASSGGQGVYNEQFF. CDR3 nucleotides: TGTGCCAGCAGCGGGGGACAGGGGGTCTACAATGAGCAGTTCTTC.

The rearrangement links TRBV10-3 to TRBJ2-3; 13 nucleotides match TRBD2. The CDR3 is 15 residues long. From germline, CDR1 is ENHRY and CDR2 SYGVKD. V shed 6 bases and J 5 bases; nucleotides not matched to a gene: 5. CDR3 sequence: CAIRGTSGAGDTQYF. CDR3 nucleotide sequence: TGTGCCATCAGGGGGACTAGCGGGGCGGGAGATACGCAGTATTTT.

This chain joins TRBV28 and TRBJ1-4; tentative D call: TRBD1 (5 bases). Trimming took 1 base from V and 1 from J, leaving 10 bases between them. CDR3 size: 16 residues. Germline CDR1 MDHEN, CDR2 SYDVKM. The CDR3 region is CASSLSGGGTNEKLFF. CDR3 sequence (DNA): TGTGCCAGCAGTTTATCCGGGGGGGGAACTAATGAAAAACTGTTTTTT.

V usage is TRBV19 and J usage is TRBJ2-1; 7 bases are shared with TRBD2. This CDR3 has 16 residues. Germline lookup yields CDR1 LNHDA and CDR2 SQIVND (reference sequence). After removal of 5 bases from V and 3 bases from J, the junction contained 10 bases not matched to a gene. The CDR3 nucleotides read TGTGCCAGTAGTGCTAGGCGGGAGCCGAGCTACAATGAGCAGTTCTTC. It specifies CASSARREPSYNEQFF.

This sequence joins TRBV10-3 and TRBJ1-5; 7 bases map to TRBD1. Germline trimming cut 11 bases from V and 7 bases from J; bases unmatched to any gene: 8. This CDR3 has 12 amino acids. Germline V gene sequence: CDR1 ENHRY, CDR2 SYGVKD. The CDR3: CASGQEEQPQHF. The CDR3 bases are TGTGCCTCCGGACAGGAGGAGCAGCCCCAGCATTTT.

The J gene is TRBJ2-7, the V gene TRBV10-3, with 11 bases fitting TRBD2. CDR1 is ENHRY and CDR2 is SYGVKD in the germline V gene. Trimming at V came to 0 bases and at J to 6 bases, leaving 7 bases not matched to a gene. The CDR3 is 16 residues long. The CDR3: CAISESILAGGGEQYV. The CDR3 region has the DNA TGTGCCATCAGTGAGTCGATTCTAGCGGGGGGTGGCGAGCAGTACGTC.

This rearrangement joins TRBV12-3 or TRBV12-4 to TRBJ2-2, with no clear D. CDR3 length: 11 residues. Trimming took off 7 bases at V and 2 bases at J, with 2 bases between the two ends. The CDR3: CASTNTGELFF. The CDR3 DNA follows: TGTGCCAGCACTAACACCGGGGAGCTGTTTTTT.

V and J are TRBV29-1 and TRBJ2-7; 14 positions match TRBD2. CDR1 and CDR2 from the germline V gene are SQVTM and ANQGSEA. CDR3 size: 15 residues. Trimming took 3 bases from V and 1 from J; bases not matched to a gene: 2. CDR3 in DNA: TGCAGCGTTGAGGGGACTAGCGGGAGATCCTACGAGCAGTACTTC. Translated: CSVEGTSGRSYEQYF.

V gene TRBV6-2 or TRBV6-3 combines with J gene TRBJ2-1; TRBD1 matches at 7 bases. The CDR3 is made up of 17 amino acids. Germline V CDR1 and CDR2: MNHEY, SVGEGT. V was pared by 7 bases and J by 0 bases, with 12 bases of the junction left unmatched. CDR3 loop: CASTPGRGSSSYNEQFF. The CDR3 nucleotides read TGTGCCAGCACCCCAGGCAGGGGGTCGAGCTCCTACAATGAGCAGTTCTTC.

The chain carries TRBV5-1 and TRBJ1-1, with 9 bases fitting TRBD1. CDR1 is SGHRS and CDR2 is YFSETQ in the germline V gene. V lost 4 bases and J lost 5; bases outside the gene matches: 15. The CDR3 runs to 17 residues. The CDR3 DNA reads TGCGCCAGCAGCCCAGTCCCGGGACAGGGTAGGGGGACTGAAGCTTTCTTT. Protein sequence: CASSPVPGQGRGTEAFF.

The chain couples TRBV28 to TRBJ1-2, with TRBD1 as a possible D gene (6 bases). Germline V gene sequence: CDR1 MDHEN, CDR2 SYDVKM. Trimming left V 0 bases short and J 8 bases short, with 10 bases between. CDR3 length: 13 amino acids. CDR3 DNA sequence: TGTGCCAGCAGTTTATGGCCAGGGGCAGGCTACACCTTC. This sequence encodes CASSLWPGAGYTF.

The genes are TRBV7-8 and TRBJ1-2; D is undetermined. V gave up 4 bases and J gave up 2 bases, with 17 bases separating them. Germline V gene sequence: CDR1 SGHVS, CDR2 FQNEAQ. The CDR3 is 16 residues long. The CDR3 sequence is CASSSAGLQRNYGYTF. CDR3 DNA: TGTGCCAGCAGCTCAGCTGGTTTACAACGAAACTATGGCTACACCTTC.

The rearrangement links TRBV9 to TRBJ1-1; 9 bases line up with TRBD1. J gave up 5 bases and V 4 bases, and 6 bases lay outside the gene matches. CDR1 is SGDLS and CDR2 is YYNGEE in the germline V gene. This CDR3 has 14 amino acids. Written as DNA, the CDR3 is TGTGCCAGCAGCACCGCCGGGACAGGGACTGAAGCTTTCTTT. Its protein product is CASSTAGTGTEAFF. The whole variable domain, filled in from reference TRBV9 and TRBJ1-1, reads DSGVTQTPKHLITATGQRVTLRCSPRSGDLSVYWYQQSLDQGLQFLIQYYNGEERAKGNILERFSAQQFPDLHSELNLSSLELGDSALYFCASSTAGTGTEAFFGQGTRLTVV.

The gene calls are TRBV11-2 and TRBJ1-2, with D possibly matching TRBD1 (6 bases). Germline V gives CDR1 SGHAT, CDR2 FQNNGV. The CDR3 is 16 amino acids. Deletions cut 5 bases from V and 5 bases from J, with 21 bases between. CDR3 sequence (DNA): TGTGCCAGCAGCCCACCCCAGCGGGGGCGCGGTTATGGCTACACCTTC. Translated, it gives CASSPPQRGRGYGYTF.

In this sample, this clone turned up once. This rearrangement joins TRBV19 to TRBJ2-5; 10 bases agree with TRBD2. This CDR3 region has 15 residues. The germline CDR1 and CDR2 sequences are LNHDA and SQIVND (reference sequence). For the CDR3, the DNA is TGTGCTTCCCGCGGGGCTAGCGGGAGTTTGGAGACCCAGTACTTC. Translation gives CASRGASGSLETQYF.

The chain is built from TRBV9 and TRBJ1-5; tentatively, D is TRBD1 (6 bases). This CDR3 has 14 amino acids. V lost 2 bases and J 7 bases, leaving 13 bases between the germline ends. The V gene's germline CDR1 is SGDLS and CDR2 YYNGEE. CDR3 loop: CASSVGDTHQPQHF. In nucleotides, the CDR3 is TGTGCCAGCAGCGTCGGGGACACACACCAGCCCCAGCATTTT.

This chain joins TRBV19 and TRBJ2-2; perhaps TRBD1 as D (7 bases). Trimming left V 5 bases short and J 4 bases short, with 14 bases between. The CDR3 totals 15 residues. Germline loops: CDR1 LNHDA, CDR2 SQIVND (reference sequence). The CDR3 DNA follows: TGTGCCAGTAGTTCCGCGGGACAGACCACCGGGGAGCTGTTTTTT. Encoded protein: CASSSAGQTTGELFF.

CDR3 protein: CSANRQETQYF. Here the CDR3 DNA reads TGCAGTGCTAACAGGCAAGAGACCCAGTACTTC. This rearrangement joins TRBV20-1 to TRBJ2-5; D perhaps matches TRBD1 (5 bases). The germline gives CDR1 DFQATT, CDR2 SNEGSKA (reference sequence). V shed 4 bases and J shed 2 bases, with 5 bases lying between them. The CDR3 contains 11 residues.

The V gene is TRBV3-1 (or the pseudogene TRBV3-2), the J gene TRBJ2-1; D perhaps matches TRBD1 (6 bases). The CDR3 loop spans 14 amino acids. V gave up 1 base and J gave up 6 bases, with 10 bases separating them. Germline V CDR1 and CDR2: LGHDT, YNNKEL (reference sequence). The CDR3 spells CASSQALGGNEQFF. DNA of the CDR3: TGTGCCAGCAGCCAAGCGTTAGGGGGCAATGAGCAGTTCTTC.

In DNA form, the CDR3 reads TGTGCCAGCAGCCCGCCGCGCGGGAGGGCCGGCACCGGGGAGCTGTTTTTT. The encoded protein is CASSPPRGRAGTGELFF. This chain links TRBV3-1 (or the pseudogene TRBV3-2) with TRBJ2-2, with 9 bases fitting TRBD2. Germline V lookup: CDR1 LGHDT, CDR2 YNNKEL (reference sequence). The V and J ends lost 4 bases and 4 bases, in that order; junction bases with no gene match: 10. The CDR3 length is 17 residues.

The rearrangement links TRBV10-3 to TRBJ1-5; a weak D match, TRBD1 (6 bases). V was shortened by 1 base and J by 0 bases, with 13 bases between the two germline ends. Per germline, CDR1 ENHRY and CDR2 SYGVKD. CDR3 length equals 17 residues. CDR3 residues: CAISEYREGDSNQPQHF. As DNA, the CDR3 is TGTGCCATCAGTGAGTACAGGGAGGGGGATAGCAATCAGCCCCAGCATTTT.

This clone was observed once. This chain's CDR3 is CASSPTGLTQSYNEQFF. CDR3 coding DNA: TGTGCCAGCAGCCCGACGGGACTTACCCAGTCTTACAATGAGCAGTTCTTC. The chain uses TRBV3-1 (or the pseudogene TRBV3-2) and TRBJ2-1, with D tentatively TRBD2 (6 bases). CDR3 length: 17 amino acids. V was clipped by 4 bases and J by 4 bases, with 20 bases between them. The germline CDR1 and CDR2 sequences are LGHDT and YNNKEL (reference sequence).

The chain links TRBV9 to TRBJ2-7; 8 bases fit TRBD2. V shed 6 bases, J shed 5 bases, and the junction held 10 bases outside the gene matches. The CDR3 loop spans 14 amino acids. CDR1 is SGDLS, CDR2 YYNGEE, per germline. CDR3 region: CASTAGIAGNEQYF. The DNA of the CDR3 is TGTGCCAGCACAGCGGGAATAGCGGGAAACGAGCAGTACTTC.

Comments on this clone: Distinct nucleotide sequences in the sample also encode this CDR3. The V and J genes are TRBV7-3 and TRBJ1-1, with D perhaps matching TRBD1 (6 bases). The germline CDR1 and CDR2 sequences are SGHTA and FQGTGA. CDR3 length equals 13 residues. Trimming cost V 4 bases and J 2 bases, with 8 bases left between them. The CDR3 loop reads CASSSGQNTEAFF. Here the CDR3 DNA reads TGTGCCAGCAGCTCGGGACAAAACACTGAAGCTTTCTTT.

The chain is built from TRBV19 and TRBJ2-1, with 7 bases fitting TRBD1. CDR3 length: 14 amino acids. In germline, CDR1 is LNHDA, CDR2 SQIVND (reference sequence). After removal of 7 bases from V and 3 bases from J, the junction contained 6 bases not matched to a gene. CDR3 sequence reads: CASKGTAFYNEQFF. The CDR3 DNA sequence: TGTGCCAGTAAGGGGACAGCATTCTACAATGAGCAGTTCTTC. Full variable domain (outside the CDR3, taken from reference TRBV19 and TRBJ2-1): DGGITQSPKYLFRKEGQNVTLSCEQNLNHDAMYWYRQDPGQGLRLIYYSQIVNDFQKGDIAEGYSVSREKKESFPLTVTSAQKNPTAFYLCASKGTAFYNEQFFGPGTRLTVL.

The chain recombines TRBV5-8 with TRBJ2-7; possibly TRBD2 for D (5 bases). CDR1 and CDR2 (germline): SGHTS, YDEGEE. Trimming pared 2 bases from V and 3 bases from J, leaving 15 bases between. The length of the CDR3 is 15 residues. This chain's CDR3 is CASSFIRELSYEQYF. CDR3 coding DNA: TGTGCCAGCAGCTTTATTAGGGAGTTAAGCTACGAGCAGTACTTC.

The chain employs TRBV11-2 and TRBJ2-3; maybe TRBD1 (6 bases). This CDR3 spans 14 amino acids. The V and J ends lost 6 bases and 3 bases respectively, with 13 bases between them. Per the germline V gene, CDR1 is SGHAT and CDR2 is FQNNGV. CDR3 bases: TGTGCCAGCAGGCGTACAGGGCGAACAGATACGCAGTATTTT. Protein sequence: CASRRTGRTDTQYF.

The chain is built from TRBV6-2 or TRBV6-3 and TRBJ2-1, with TRBD1 identical over 9 bases. Trimming removed 2 bases from V and 3 bases from J; junction bases left unmatched: 5. Germline CDR1 MNHEY, CDR2 SVGEGT. The CDR3 is made up of 16 amino acids. CDR3 sequence (DNA): TGTGCCAGCAGTTACGGGGGACAGGGCAACTACAATGAGCAGTTCTTC. Translated, it gives CASSYGGQGNYNEQFF.

The chain has TRBV5-1 and TRBJ2-5, with 9 nucleotides matching TRBD2. Trimming removed 4 bases from V and 5 bases from J; junction bases left unmatched: 9. The CDR3 consists of 15 residues. Germline loops: CDR1 SGHRS, CDR2 YFSETQ. CDR3 loop: CASSASGGRFETQYF. For the CDR3, the DNA is TGCGCCAGCAGCGCGAGCGGGGGGCGGTTTGAGACCCAGTACTTC.

For the CDR3, the DNA is TGTGCCAGCAGCTCCCTGACAGGGGCTAGCAATCAGCCCCAGCATTTT. Its translation is CASSSLTGASNQPQHF. The chain joins TRBV5-5 to TRBJ1-5; 8 nucleotides match TRBD1. The V gene's germline CDR1 is SGHKS and CDR2 YYEKEE (reference sequence). This CDR3 is built from 16 residues. V lost 3 bases and J lost 0; bases outside the gene matches: 5.